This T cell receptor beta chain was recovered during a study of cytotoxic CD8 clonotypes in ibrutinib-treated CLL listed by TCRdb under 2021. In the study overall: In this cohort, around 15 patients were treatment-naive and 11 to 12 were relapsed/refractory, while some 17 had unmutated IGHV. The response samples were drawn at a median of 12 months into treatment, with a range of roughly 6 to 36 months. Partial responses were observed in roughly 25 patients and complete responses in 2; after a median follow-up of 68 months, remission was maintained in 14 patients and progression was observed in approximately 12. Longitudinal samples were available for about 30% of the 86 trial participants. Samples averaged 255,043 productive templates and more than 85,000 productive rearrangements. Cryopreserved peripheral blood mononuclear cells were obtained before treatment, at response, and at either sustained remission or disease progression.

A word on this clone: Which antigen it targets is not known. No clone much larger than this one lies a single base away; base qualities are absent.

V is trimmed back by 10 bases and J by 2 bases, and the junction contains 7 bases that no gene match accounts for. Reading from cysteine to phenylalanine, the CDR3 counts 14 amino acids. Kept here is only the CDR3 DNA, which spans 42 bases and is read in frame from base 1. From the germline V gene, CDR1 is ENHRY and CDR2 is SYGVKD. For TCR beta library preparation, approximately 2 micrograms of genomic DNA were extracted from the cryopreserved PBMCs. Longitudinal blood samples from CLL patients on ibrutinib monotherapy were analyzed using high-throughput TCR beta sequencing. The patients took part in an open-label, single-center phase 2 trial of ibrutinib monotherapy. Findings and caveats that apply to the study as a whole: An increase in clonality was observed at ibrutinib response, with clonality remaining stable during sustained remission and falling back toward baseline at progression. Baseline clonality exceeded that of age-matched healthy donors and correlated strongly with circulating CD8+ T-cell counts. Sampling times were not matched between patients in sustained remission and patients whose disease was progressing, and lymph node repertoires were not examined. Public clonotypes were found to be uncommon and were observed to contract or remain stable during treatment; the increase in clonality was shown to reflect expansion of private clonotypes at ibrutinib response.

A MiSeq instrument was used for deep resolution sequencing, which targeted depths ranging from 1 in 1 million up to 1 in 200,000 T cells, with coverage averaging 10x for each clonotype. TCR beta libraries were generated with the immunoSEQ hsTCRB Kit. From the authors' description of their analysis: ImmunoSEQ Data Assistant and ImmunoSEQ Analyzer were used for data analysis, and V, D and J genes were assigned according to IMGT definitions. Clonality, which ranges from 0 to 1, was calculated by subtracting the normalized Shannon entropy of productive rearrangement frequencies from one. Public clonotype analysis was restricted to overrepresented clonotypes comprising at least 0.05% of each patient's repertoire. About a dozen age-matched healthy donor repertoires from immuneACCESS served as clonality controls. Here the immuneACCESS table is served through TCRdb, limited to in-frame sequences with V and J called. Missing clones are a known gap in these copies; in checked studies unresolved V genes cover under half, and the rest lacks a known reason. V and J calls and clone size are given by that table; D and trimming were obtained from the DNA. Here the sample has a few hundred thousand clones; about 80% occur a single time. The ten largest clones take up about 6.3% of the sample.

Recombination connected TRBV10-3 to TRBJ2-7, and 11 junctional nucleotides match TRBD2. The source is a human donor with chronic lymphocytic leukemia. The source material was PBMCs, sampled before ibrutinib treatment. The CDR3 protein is CATCGTSGAYEQYF. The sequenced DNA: TGTGCCACGTGCGGGACTAGCGGCGCCTACGAGCAGTACTTC.